This is a list of T cell receptor beta chains from one sample in a study of molecular identifiers for immune sequencing clone quantification. One entry per CDR3 protein results from TCRdb running MiXCR on the PCR reads. Counted here are approximately 97,000 distinct CDR3 sequences, around 24% occurring once; the ten biggest clones make up about 0.94%. Input material: naive CD8+ T cells from blood, with Jurkat cell RNA spiked in. Receptors originate from a human donor in good health. Some libraries in this study had Jurkat cell RNA spiked in. Both conserved end residues are part of each CDR3. The D gene is left open where the match is weak. The listing skips clone size in some rows; elsewhere it reads once, few, many or a size class.

v_gene: TRBV12-3/TRBV12-4
j_gene: TRBJ2-1
d_gene: -
abundance: -
CDR3aa: CASSFLNGTYNEQFF
CDR3nt: TGTGCCAGCAGTTTTCTTAACGGGACCTACAATGAGCAGTTCTTC

v_gene: TRBV6-5
j_gene: TRBJ2-2
d_gene: TRBD1
abundance: -
CDR3aa: CASSYGQGNTGELFF
CDR3nt: TGTGCCAGCAGTTACGGACAGGGTAACACCGGGGAGCTGTTTTTT

v_gene: TRBV12-5
j_gene: TRBJ2-1
d_gene: TRBD2
abundance: few
CDR3aa: CASGWSSGVYNEQFF
CDR3nt: TGTGCTAGTGGTTGGAGTAGCGGGGTCTACAATGAGCAGTTCTTC

v_gene: TRBV4-3
j_gene: TRBJ2-2
d_gene: TRBD2
abundance: few
CDR3aa: CASSQHIAGADTGELFF
CDR3nt: TGCGCCAGCAGCCAGCACATAGCGGGGGCCGACACCGGGGAGCTGTTTTTT

v_gene: TRBV2
j_gene: TRBJ1-5
d_gene: -
abundance: many
CDR3aa: CASSLSGGSQPQHF
CDR3nt: TGTGCCAGCAGCCTGTCGGGGGGTAGCCAGCCCCAGCATTTT

v_gene: TRBV5-1
j_gene: TRBJ2-3
d_gene: -
abundance: -
CDR3aa: CASSFRGSSTDTQYF
CDR3nt: TGCGCCAGCAGCTTTAGGGGTAGTAGCACAGATACGCAGTATTTT

v_gene: TRBV12-3/TRBV12-4
j_gene: TRBJ2-3
d_gene: -
abundance: many
CDR3aa: CASSLDSPSPSTDTQYF
CDR3nt: TGTGCCAGCAGTTTAGACAGTCCCTCCCCCAGCACAGATACGCAGTATTTT

v_gene: TRBV2
j_gene: TRBJ2-1
d_gene: -
abundance: many
CDR3aa: CASREGSYNEQFF
CDR3nt: TGTGCCAGCAGGGAAGGGTCCTACAATGAGCAGTTCTTC

v_gene: TRBV27
j_gene: TRBJ2-7
d_gene: -
abundance: few
CDR3aa: CASSLLKGTEQYF
CDR3nt: TGTGCCAGCAGTTTATTAAAGGGGACTGAGCAGTACTTC

v_gene: TRBV25-1
j_gene: TRBJ2-5
d_gene: TRBD1
abundance: many
CDR3aa: CASSETGEETQYF
CDR3nt: TGTGCCAGCAGTGAGACAGGGGAAGAGACCCAGTACTTC

v_gene: TRBV29-1
j_gene: TRBJ2-1
d_gene: TRBD2
abundance: many
CDR3aa: CSVVLAGEIREQFF
CDR3nt: TGCAGCGTTGTATTAGCGGGAGAGATCCGTGAGCAGTTCTTC

v_gene: TRBV19
j_gene: TRBJ1-1
d_gene: TRBD1
abundance: many
CDR3aa: CASSISTGGWGTEAFF
CDR3nt: TGTGCCAGTAGTATATCAACAGGGGGTTGGGGCACTGAAGCTTTCTTT

v_gene: TRBV9
j_gene: TRBJ2-2
d_gene: TRBD2
abundance: many
CDR3aa: CASSVGTSGDIGELFF
CDR3nt: TGTGCCAGCAGCGTAGGGACTAGCGGGGATATCGGGGAGCTGTTTTTT

v_gene: TRBV9
j_gene: TRBJ2-1
d_gene: TRBD2
abundance: many
CDR3aa: CASSVGGRVGNEQFF
CDR3nt: TGTGCCAGCAGCGTAGGCGGGAGAGTCGGGAATGAGCAGTTCTTC

v_gene: TRBV12-3/TRBV12-4
j_gene: TRBJ2-1
d_gene: -
abundance: -
CDR3aa: CASSLEDGRLYNEQFF
CDR3nt: TGTGCCAGCAGCCTAGAGGACGGCCGCCTGTACAATGAGCAGTTCTTC

v_gene: TRBV27
j_gene: TRBJ2-5
d_gene: -
abundance: many
CDR3aa: CASRLRGGETQYF
CDR3nt: TGTGCCAGCAGGCTCAGGGGTGGGGAGACCCAGTACTTC

v_gene: TRBV6-1
j_gene: TRBJ2-7
d_gene: TRBD1
abundance: -
CDR3aa: CASSVGQGLALYEQYF
CDR3nt: TGTGCCAGCAGTGTGGGACAGGGGCTAGCCCTCTACGAGCAGTACTTC

v_gene: TRBV6-1
j_gene: TRBJ1-5
d_gene: -
abundance: many
CDR3aa: CASSEIDGSNQPQHF
CDR3nt: TGTGCCAGCAGTGAAATTGACGGTAGCAATCAGCCCCAGCATTTT

v_gene: TRBV5-6
j_gene: TRBJ1-1
d_gene: -
abundance: many
CDR3aa: CASSLTGRNTEAFF
CDR3nt: TGTGCCAGCAGCTTGACAGGGAGGAACACTGAAGCTTTCTTT

v_gene: TRBV20-1
j_gene: TRBJ2-3
d_gene: -
abundance: many
CDR3aa: CSARDQGTSTDTQYF
CDR3nt: TGCAGTGCTAGAGATCAGGGGACTAGCACAGATACGCAGTATTTT

v_gene: TRBV27
j_gene: TRBJ2-5
d_gene: -
abundance: many
CDR3aa: CASSPMTEQETQYF
CDR3nt: TGTGCCAGCAGTCCCATGACAGAGCAAGAGACCCAGTACTTC

v_gene: TRBV30
j_gene: TRBJ1-6
d_gene: -
abundance: many
CDR3aa: CAWSQYGRSPLHF
CDR3nt: TGTGCCTGGAGTCAGTACGGTCGGTCACCCCTCCACTTT

v_gene: TRBV12-3/TRBV12-4
j_gene: TRBJ2-1
d_gene: TRBD1
abundance: -
CDR3aa: CASRDDRVGEQFF
CDR3nt: TGTGCCAGCAGGGATGACAGGGTGGGCGAGCAGTTCTTC

v_gene: TRBV27
j_gene: TRBJ2-3
d_gene: TRBD2
abundance: many
CDR3aa: CASSPGLAGAGTDTQYF
CDR3nt: TGTGCCAGCAGTCCTGGCCTAGCGGGAGCTGGCACAGATACGCAGTATTTT

v_gene: TRBV19
j_gene: TRBJ1-5
d_gene: TRBD1
abundance: many
CDR3aa: CASQAWQGVIQPQHF
CDR3nt: TGTGCCAGTCAGGCGTGGCAGGGGGTGATTCAGCCCCAGCATTTT

v_gene: TRBV6-1
j_gene: TRBJ2-3
d_gene: -
abundance: many
CDR3aa: CASSEAWPASGTDTQYF
CDR3nt: TGTGCCAGCAGTGAAGCTTGGCCCGCCAGCGGCACAGATACGCAGTATTTT

v_gene: TRBV4-1
j_gene: TRBJ1-5
d_gene: -
abundance: -
CDR3aa: CASSQDRAGNQPRHF
CDR3nt: TGCGCTAGCAGCCAAGATAGGGCAGGTAATCAGCCCCGGCATTTT

v_gene: TRBV29-1
j_gene: TRBJ2-3
d_gene: TRBD2
abundance: many
CDR3aa: CSVPGLPTDTQYF
CDR3nt: TGCAGCGTACCGGGACTACCCACAGATACGCAGTATTTT

v_gene: TRBV4-1
j_gene: TRBJ2-1
d_gene: TRBD2
abundance: -
CDR3aa: CASCRGLAGNNERFF
CDR3nt: TGCGCCAGCTGCCGAGGACTAGCGGGGAACAATGAGCGGTTCTTC

v_gene: TRBV6-6
j_gene: TRBJ1-1
d_gene: -
abundance: many
CDR3aa: CASSNWNTEAFF
CDR3nt: TGTGCCAGCAGCAACTGGAACACTGAAGCTTTCTTT

v_gene: TRBV5-4
j_gene: TRBJ2-3
d_gene: TRBD2
abundance: many
CDR3aa: CASSPSGTSTDTQYF
CDR3nt: TGTGCCAGCAGCCCTAGCGGAACTAGCACAGATACGCAGTATTTT

v_gene: TRBV7-9
j_gene: TRBJ2-7
d_gene: TRBD2
abundance: -
CDR3aa: CASGPGLAGVGEQYF
CDR3nt: TGTGCCAGCGGCCCGGGTCTAGCGGGAGTTGGCGAGCAGTACTTC

v_gene: TRBV12-3/TRBV12-4
j_gene: TRBJ2-2
d_gene: -
abundance: many
CDR3aa: CASDSSNTGELFF
CDR3nt: TGTGCCAGCGACAGTTCGAACACCGGGGAGCTGTTTTTT

v_gene: TRBV13
j_gene: TRBJ2-5
d_gene: TRBD1
abundance: many
CDR3aa: CASSLSDEGQTQETQYF
CDR3nt: TGTGCCAGCAGCTTAAGCGATGAGGGACAGACCCAAGAGACCCAGTACTTC